The clone carrying this T cell receptor beta chain came up many times. Its antigen is unknown. This entry is derived from a study of identical twins. Study results and caveats: Compared with unrelated sharing, twin-shared out-of-frame alpha sequences had more low-probability sequences. Among monozygotic twins, out-of-frame TCR alpha sharing exceeded what models predicted.

One entry per CDR3 protein results from TCRdb running MiXCR on the 5' RACE reads. The sample shows 250,000 to 300,000 distinct CDR3 sequences, approximately 8.6% of them seen only once. Germline CDR1 and CDR2: SQVTM and ANQGSEA. The CDR3 covers 15 residues. Trimming shortened V by 1 base and J by 13 bases, and 22 bases separated the two germline ends. The same data also contributed to another study, on yellow fever vaccine responses in identical twins. That source reports: The authors reported partly convergent, partly personalized vaccine responses in identical twins.

V and J are TRBV29-1 and TRBJ1-4; no clear D. Material: CD8+ T cells sorted from blood. This receptor was taken from a young woman in good health. The CDR3 DNA is TGCAGCGTTGAAGGGACTACTTTGACGGGTTTCGGACTGTTTTTT. Translation gives CSVEGTTLTGFGLFF. Full variable domain (missing parts from reference TRBV29-1 and TRBJ1-4): SAVISQKPSRDICQRGTSLTIQCQVDSQVTMMFWYRQQPGQSLTLIATANQGSEATYESGFVIDKFPISRPNLTFSTLTVSNMSPEDSSIYLCSVEGTTLTGFGLFFGSGTQLSVL.